This T cell receptor (beta chain) was captured by sequencing in a study of cytomegalovirus exposure and HLA in healthy donors. CDR3 length equals 14 residues. The junction had 7 bases not matched to a gene; V was cut back by 5 bases and J by 11 bases. CDR1 MDHEN and CDR2 SYDVKM come from the germline V gene. General observations from the study: CMV serostatus was the only recorded immune exposure for donors. Reports credit the classifier with highly specific, highly sensitive diagnosis of cytomegalovirus status.

Concerning this clone itself: Its antigen is not identified.

Researchers ran the PCR with 60 Vbeta and 13 Jbeta primers. The data were produced by immunoSEQ multiplex PCR, yet TCRdb's version contains in-frame clones alone and is incomplete. Among under 250,000 clones listed, roughly 80% were seen once. Sequencing was performed on PBMCs. The chain uses TRBV28 and TRBJ1-5; 12 bases fit TRBD1. This receptor was obtained from a male donor in good health and CMV-seronegative. The CDR3 coding sequence is TGTGCCAGCAGTCCGGGACAGGGGGCGGTAGCCCAGCATTTT. It specifies CASSPGQGAVAQHF.